This passage covers 21 T cell receptor beta chains from one sample sequenced in a study of CD8+ T cells in alopecia areata. Extracted RNA was reverse transcribed into cDNA, the sequencing template. The table came from immunoSEQ multiplex PCR; TCRdb's copy has only in-frame clones and leaves some out. The sample includes 250,000 or so clones, 65% to 70% seen only once; the top ten take about 1.3%. Sample: CD4+ T cells sorted from blood, taken at week 0. All receptors come from a human donor with alopecia areata.

This clone was counted only a few times. V usage is TRBV30 and J usage is TRBJ2-1; 8 bases align to TRBD2. The CDR3 length is 14 residues. From germline, CDR1 is GTSNPN and CDR2 SVGIG (reference sequence). V lost 3 bases to trimming and J lost 0 bases; unmatched junction nucleotides: 1. For the CDR3, the DNA is TGTGCCTGGAGGCTAGCGGGCTCCTACAATGAGCAGTTCTTC. It codes for CAWRLAGSYNEQFF.

This clone was seen a few times. CDR3 residues: CSVEAVGQETQYF. The CDR3 DNA is TGCAGCGTTGAAGCGGTGGGACAAGAGACCCAGTACTTC. This rearrangement joins TRBV29-1 to TRBJ2-5; D is unclear. The germline V gene encodes CDR1 SQVTM and CDR2 ANQGSEA. Trimming pared 1 base from V and 2 bases from J, leaving 8 bases between. This CDR3 region has 13 residues.

This rearrangement joins TRBV25-1 to TRBJ1-2, with D tentatively TRBD1 (5 bases). The length of the CDR3 is 17 residues. V lost 5 bases and J 0 bases, leaving 19 bases between the germline ends. Germline-derived CDR1 and CDR2 are MGHDK and SYGVNS. The CDR3 sequence: CASSTNSWGRPNYGYTF. CDR3 coding DNA: TGTGCCAGCAGTACAAACTCCTGGGGACGACCTAACTATGGCTACACCTTC.

This clone was picked up one time. The chain couples TRBV9 to TRBJ2-2; possibly TRBD2 for D (6 bases). Germline V gene sequence: CDR1 SGDLS, CDR2 YYNGEE. V lost 4 bases, J lost 6 bases, and 13 bases lay in between. The CDR3 contains 14 residues. CDR3 amino acids: CASSPSEGPGELFF. The DNA for the CDR3 is TGTGCCAGCAGCCCCTCGGAGGGTCCCGGGGAGCTGTTTTTT. The full variable domain, rest sourced from reference TRBV9 and TRBJ2-2, is DSGVTQTPKHLITATGQRVTLRCSPRSGDLSVYWYQQSLDQGLQFLIQYYNGEERAKGNILERFSAQQFPDLHSELNLSSLELGDSALYFCASSPSEGPGELFFGEGSRLTVL.

This rearrangement joins TRBV30 to TRBJ2-1; D gene unclear. V lost 0 bases and J 4 bases, leaving 1 base between the germline ends. Germline V gene data show CDR1 as GTSNPN and CDR2 as SVGIG (reference sequence). CDR3 length: 11 amino acids. CDR3 bases: TGTGCCTGGAGTGTTTACAATGAGCAGTTCTTC. This translates into CAWSVYNEQFF.

The V call is TRBV29-1, the J call TRBJ1-1, with TRBD1 matching 8 bases. Per the germline V gene, CDR1 is SQVTM and CDR2 is ANQGSEA. V gave up 7 bases and J gave up 0 bases; unmatched junction bases: 7. This CDR3 contains 14 residues. CDR3 sequence (DNA): TGCAGCGGACGGACAGGGAGCATGAACACTGAAGCTTTCTTT. This codes for CSGRTGSMNTEAFF.

V is TRBV30 and J is TRBJ2-7; TRBD1 matches at 9 bases. This CDR3 is 15 amino acids long. Per germline, CDR1 GTSNPN and CDR2 SVGIG (reference sequence). The junction had 13 bases not matched to a gene; V was cut back by 3 bases and J by 7 bases. CDR3 in DNA: TGTGCCTGGAGGCGACAGGGGGACAGCTTTTGGGAGCAGTACTTC. This gives the protein CAWRRQGDSFWEQYF.

This chain connects TRBV29-1 to TRBJ1-2, with TRBD1 matching 8 bases. The CDR3 runs 14 residues. The germline V gene has CDR1 SQVTM and CDR2 ANQGSEA. J gave up 8 bases and V 1 base, and 9 bases lay outside the gene matches. CDR3 nucleotide sequence: TGCAGCGTTGAAGGGACAGGGCGCAGGAGAGGCTACACCTTC. Protein sequence: CSVEGTGRRRGYTF.

This clone was found once. The chain recombines TRBV5-1 with TRBJ1-1; TRBD1 might be the D (5 bases). The CDR3 is 16 residues long. Trimming pared 0 bases from V and 4 bases from J, leaving 16 bases between. Germline V gives CDR1 SGHRS, CDR2 YFSETQ. DNA for the CDR3: TGCGCCAGCAGCTTGGCGCTTGGAGACGGGGGCACTGAAGCTTTCTTT. Its translation is CASSLALGDGGTEAFF.

This clone occurred a few times. The V call is TRBV7-9, the J call TRBJ2-2, with a tentative D call TRBD1 (5 bases). The CDR3 length is 15 residues. The V end lost 2 bases, the J end lost 7 bases, and 14 bases lay between the germline ends. Germline loops: CDR1 SEHNR, CDR2 FQNEAQ (reference sequence). The CDR3 loop is CASSLLQGFGGELFF. CDR3 DNA sequence: TGTGCCAGCAGCTTATTGCAGGGCTTCGGCGGGGAGCTGTTTTTT.

This clone was observed once. The J gene is TRBJ1-1, the V gene TRBV9; D remains unclear. Deletions cut 0 bases from V and 4 bases from J, with 10 bases between. The germline V gene has CDR1 SGDLS and CDR2 YYNGEE. CDR3 length: 14 amino acids. CDR3 bases: TGTGCCAGCAGCGTAGGTAGTAGAGGCACTGAAGCTTTCTTT. Translation gives CASSVGSRGTEAFF.

V is TRBV7-2 and J is TRBJ1-2; TRBD1 matches at 9 bases. V lost 5 bases, J lost 7 bases, and 11 bases stayed unmatched. Germline V gene lookup returns CDR1 SGHTA and CDR2 FQGNSA. This CDR3 spans 15 amino acids. The DNA of the CDR3 is TGTGCCAGCAGCGTAGGACCACAGGGGGCCGGTGGCTACACCTTC. As protein: CASSVGPQGAGGYTF.

Only one count was recorded for this clone. This chain joins TRBV7-9 and TRBJ1-2; TRBD1 agrees at 7 bases. The CDR3 length is 14 residues. CDR1 is SEHNR and CDR2 is FQNEAQ in the germline V gene (reference sequence). After removal of 6 bases from V and 1 base from J, the junction contained 5 bases not matched to a gene. The CDR3 loop is CASRPTGNNYGYTF. The CDR3 coding sequence is TGTGCCAGCAGGCCGACAGGGAATAACTATGGCTACACCTTC.

This clone has ten or more counts. CDR3 coding DNA: TGCGCCAGCAGACGGAACACTGAAGCTTTCTTT. The encoded protein is CASRRNTEAFF. This chain uses TRBV5-1 with TRBJ1-1; no reliable D call. Germline V gene lookup returns CDR1 SGHRS and CDR2 YFSETQ. The CDR3 is 11 residues long. The germline V and J ends were trimmed by 5 bases and 1 base, with 3 bases remaining between them.

This chain joins TRBV7-9 and TRBJ2-4, with D tentatively TRBD1 or TRBD2 (5 bases each). Germline values: CDR1 SEHNR, CDR2 FQNEAQ (reference sequence). This CDR3 has 14 residues. The V end was cut by 4 bases, the J end by 3 bases, with 10 bases between. The CDR3 bases are TGTGCCAGCAGCTGGGACCTACTCAAAAACATTCAGTACTTC. As protein: CASSWDLLKNIQYF.

This chain joins TRBV11-3 and TRBJ2-2, with D perhaps TRBD1 (5 bases). In germline, CDR1 is SGHNT, CDR2 YENEEA. The CDR3 extends over 14 amino acids. Trimming shortened V by 1 base and J by 5 bases, and 8 bases separated the two germline ends. The CDR3 here is CASSLVGATGELFF. The CDR3 DNA reads as TGTGCCAGCAGCTTAGTAGGGGCGACCGGGGAGCTGTTTTTT. The full variable domain, in which reference TRBV11-3 and TRBJ2-2 provide the parts outside the CDR3, is EAGVVQSPRYKIIEKKQPVAFWCNPISGHNTLYWYLQNLGQGPELLIRYENEEAVDDSQLPKDRFSAERLKGVDSTLKIQPAELGDSAVYLCASSLVGATGELFFGEGSRLTVL.

The rearrangement joins TRBV2 to TRBJ2-7; D uncertain. CDR3 length equals 11 residues. V shed 5 bases and J shed 4 bases, with 6 bases lying between them. The germline gives CDR1 SNHLY, CDR2 FYNNEI. The chain's CDR3 is CASSPHYEQYF. The CDR3, as DNA: TGTGCCAGCAGTCCTCATTACGAGCAGTACTTC.

The CDR3: CASSLIYQETQYF. CDR3 nucleotides: TGCGCCAGCAGCTTGATTTATCAAGAGACCCAGTACTTC. This chain links TRBV5-1 with TRBJ2-5; D gene ambiguous. Germline CDR1 and CDR2: SGHRS and YFSETQ. V lost 1 base to trimming and J lost 2 bases, with 6 bases between them. The CDR3 sequence is 13 residues long.

This clone turned up a few times. V is TRBV7-2 and J is TRBJ2-1, with TRBD2 matching 8 bases. The germline V gene has CDR1 SGHTA and CDR2 FQGNSA. The CDR3 is 17 amino acids. V was pared by 3 bases and J by 3 bases, with 10 bases of the junction left unmatched. The CDR3 is CASSFPVERGYYNEQFF. CDR3 DNA sequence: TGTGCCAGCAGCTTTCCTGTCGAGCGGGGGTACTACAATGAGCAGTTCTTC.

This chain connects TRBV6-5 to TRBJ1-2, with D perhaps TRBD1 (5 bases). This CDR3 has 15 amino acids. Between the trimmed V and J ends, which lost 0 bases and 2 bases, there was a span of 10 bases. Germline V gene data show CDR1 as MNHEY and CDR2 as SVGAGI. The CDR3 DNA follows: TGTGCCAGCAGTTACTCCTCGGGGCAGAACTATGGCTACACCTTC. It is translated as CASSYSSGQNYGYTF.

In its sample, this clone was seen many times. The chain couples TRBV19 to TRBJ2-2; 7 bases map to TRBD1. CDR3 length: 14 amino acids. Germline V gene lookup returns CDR1 LNHDA and CDR2 SQIVND (reference sequence). V trimming: 4 bases; J trimming: 1 base; junction bases outside the gene matches: 0. The CDR3 loop reads CASSRTGNTGELFF. Here the CDR3 DNA reads TGTGCCAGTAGTAGGACAGGGAACACCGGGGAGCTGTTTTTT. The variable domain in full, completed from reference TRBV19 and TRBJ2-2, reads DGGITQSPKYLFRKEGQNVTLSCEQNLNHDAMYWYRQDPGQGLRLIYYSQIVNDFQKGDIAEGYSVSREKKESFPLTVTSAQKNPTAFYLCASSRTGNTGELFFGEGSRLTVL.